This entry is about one T cell receptor beta chain. The entry originates in a study of CD4 and CD8 cells across lung adenocarcinoma regions. TCRdb reprocessed the PCR reads with MiXCR, giving one entry per CDR3 protein. The sample lists about 19,000 distinct CDR3 sequences, about 50% occurring once. This CDR3 is 13 amino acids long. Trimming cost V 7 bases and J 9 bases; bases outside gene matches: 6. Germline V gene sequence: CDR1 MNHNS, CDR2 SASEGT. The TCR originated in a male donor with lung adenocarcinoma. The CD4 and CD8 labels of this study may be unreliable. The V and J genes are TRBV6-1 and TRBJ2-1; 10 nucleotides line up with TRBD2. The sequenced sample consisted of CD8+ T cells from the margin of a lung tumor. The CDR3 nucleotides are TGTGCCAGCACAGCGGGAGGGTATACTGAGCAGTTCTTC. This gives the protein CASTAGGYTEQFF.